Following are 8 T cell receptor beta chains from one sample sequenced in a study of molecular identifiers for immune sequencing clone quantification. TCRdb ran MiXCR on the PCR reads and lists one entry per CDR3 protein. In the table there are about 510,000 distinct CDR3 sequences, under 30% of which are singletons. Sequencing was carried out using naive CD8+ T cells from blood, with Jurkat cell RNA spiked in. Specified subset: FACS-sorted CD8+CD4-CCR7+CD45RA+ naive T cells. The source is a human donor in good health. Some libraries in this study had Jurkat cell RNA spiked in.

Comment on this clonotype: A much larger clonotype is one base distant, so this may be a read error. V is TRBV5-3 and J is TRBJ2-7, with 10 bases aligning to TRBD2. TRBV5-3 is recorded as an ORF, its role being uncertain. V was pared by 8 bases and J by 3 bases, with 11 bases of the junction left unmatched. This CDR3 comprises 15 residues. CDR3 loop: CASSGWTSGLYEQYF. The CDR3 bases are TGTGCCAGCAGCGGGTGGACTAGCGGCCTCTACGAGCAGTACTTC.

CDR3 coding DNA: TGTGCCAGCCCCGACAGGGGGGACTACGAGCAGTACTTC. This gives the protein CASPDRGDYEQYF. This chain connects TRBV6-2 or TRBV6-3 to TRBJ2-7; 9 nucleotides match TRBD1. Germline V CDR1 and CDR2: MNHEY, SVGEGT. Trimming took 8 bases from V and 3 from J; bases not matched to a gene: 5. The CDR3 covers 13 residues.

This clonotype was found a few times. The V gene is TRBV12-3 or TRBV12-4, the J gene TRBJ1-3, with TRBD1 as a possible D gene (6 bases). This CDR3 has 12 residues. Between the trimmed V and J ends, which lost 7 bases and 7 bases, there was a span of 11 bases. CDR3: CASTFTGNTIYF. As DNA, the CDR3 is TGTGCCAGCACCTTCACAGGGAACACCATATATTTT.

The chain recombines TRBV9 with TRBJ1-2, with 7 positions matching TRBD1. Germline V gene sequence: CDR1 SGDLS, CDR2 YYNGEE. The CDR3 spans 15 residues. The junction had 8 bases not matched to a gene; V was cut back by 0 bases and J by 6 bases. The CDR3 DNA is TGTGCCAGCAGCGTAGTCGGAGACAGGGACCATGGCTACACCTTC. This translates into CASSVVGDRDHGYTF.

This clonotype was found once. The missing conserved phenylalanine or tryptophan at the end of this CDR3 makes a read error likely. The chain recombines TRBV28 with TRBJ2-5, with D possibly being TRBD1 (5 bases). Germline values: CDR1 MDHEN, CDR2 SYDVKM. V was pared by 3 bases and J by 7 bases, with 18 bases between. The CDR3 is made up of 15 amino acids. The CDR3 bases are TGTGCCAGCAGTTTCCCCACTCAGGCCCAGGGGACCCAGTACATC. It yields the protein CASSFPTQAQGTQYI.

The gene calls are TRBV20-1 and TRBJ1-5; TRBD1 agrees at 8 bases. The V gene end was trimmed by 3 bases and the J gene end by 5 bases; junction bases not matched to a gene: 15. The CDR3 sequence is 17 residues long. Germline assignment: CDR1 DFQATT and CDR2 SNEGSKA (reference sequence). In nucleotides, the CDR3 is TGCAGTGCTAGTGCGGACAGGGCCTGGGAATTGTATCAGCCCCAGCATTTT. Protein product: CSASADRAWELYQPQHF.

This clonotype was observed a few times. This chain uses TRBV7-6 with TRBJ2-5, with a weak D call TRBD2 (6 bases). Trimming shortened V by 5 bases and J by 1 base, and 14 bases separated the two germline ends. The CDR3 sequence is 15 residues long. In germline, CDR1 is SGHVS, CDR2 FNYEAQ. The CDR3 region has the DNA TGTGCCAGCAGCGCGGGACTCATGGCCCAAGAGACCCAGTACTTC. This encodes CASSAGLMAQETQYF. Together with reference TRBV7-6 and TRBJ2-5, the CDR3 gives the full variable domain: GAGVSQSPRYKVTKRGQDVALRCDPISGHVSLYWYRQALGQGPEFLTYFNYEAQQDKSGLPNDRFSAERPEGSISTLTIQRTEQRDSAMYRCASSAGLMAQETQYFGPGTRLLVL.

This clonotype was seen a few times. The V call is TRBV5-5, the J call TRBJ1-4; D not resolved. Germline CDR1 is SGHKS and CDR2 is YYEKEE (reference sequence). Deletions cut 2 bases from V and 8 bases from J, with 7 bases between. This CDR3 contains 12 residues. This chain's CDR3 is CASSLFNEKLFF. The CDR3 DNA sequence: TGTGCCAGCAGCTTATTTAACGAAAAACTGTTTTTT.